Described below is a single TCR beta chain sequence and its context. The PCR had 60 Vbeta and 13 Jbeta primers. Method: immunoSEQ multiplex PCR; TCRdb's copy keeps in-frame clones and lacks some. The table has some 180,000 clones, roughly 82% seen once. The CDR3 runs 15 residues. The data are from a study of cytomegalovirus exposure and HLA in healthy donors. This clonotype was sampled from a girl aged 2 to 9 in good health and CMV-seropositive. The source material was PBMCs. V and J are TRBV21-1 and TRBJ2-7; the D call in the table, TRBD1, was not verified against the DNA. TRBV21-1 is annotated as a pseudogene. CDR3 residues: CASSKARGQGYEQYF. CDR3 bases: TGTGCCAGCAGCAAAGCCAGGGGACAGGGGTACGAGCAGTACTTC.